These 26 T cell receptor beta chains were sequenced from one sample in a study of tumor-infiltrating lymphocytes in primary liver carcinoma. Using a constant-region primer together with ProtoScript II reverse transcriptase, TCR beta cDNA was made from roughly 520 ng of total RNA. ARM-PCR, slightly modified, supplied the TCR beta libraries through three nested multiplex PCR rounds. The first two PCR rounds used TRBV1-TRBV30 forward primers with a C-beta reverse primer, about 10 cycles each. One entry per CDR3 protein, called by TCRdb with MiXCR from the multiplex PCR reads. The sample consists of approximately 110,000 distinct CDR3 sequences, 64% of them appearing once. The tissue used was unsorted bulk material of about 17-33 mg. RNA and DNA were co-extracted from it with the AllPrep DNA/RNA mini kit. The sequenced material came from liver tumor tissue from sampling region 3. Subset described: tumor region T3, left-lateral pole. The receptors originated from a woman aged 55-70 years with primary liver carcinoma and hepatitis B virus infection.

Remarks on this clonotype: A much larger clone lies a single base off, so this may be a read error. The genes are TRBV6-1 and TRBJ2-1; no reliable D call. Trimming stripped 5 bases from V and 8 bases from J, with 10 bases between. This CDR3 spans 12 amino acids. Per the germline V gene, CDR1 is MNHNS and CDR2 is SASEGT. The CDR3 reads CASSKPADEQFF. Here the CDR3 DNA reads TGTGCCAGCAGTAAACCAGCAGATGAGCAGTTCTTC.

This clonotype came up many times. The V call is TRBV7-3, the J call TRBJ2-3, with D perhaps TRBD1 (5 bases). Germline CDR1 and CDR2: SGHTA and FQGTGA. The length of the CDR3 is 15 residues. V shed 1 base and J shed 7 bases, with 15 bases lying between them. CDR3 residues: CASSLNQGPLNTQYF. CDR3 in DNA: TGTGCCAGCAGCTTAAACCAGGGCCCCTTAAATACGCAGTATTTT.

In the case of this clonotype: Given the absence of the conserved phenylalanine or tryptophan at the CDR3 end, a read error is likely. CDR3: CASSQGLSYGQYC. The CDR3 DNA reads as TGCGCCAGCAGCCAGGGACTATCCTACGGGCAGTACTGC. This rearrangement joins TRBV5-1 to TRBJ2-7; 7 nucleotides align to TRBD2. CDR3 length equals 13 residues. Germline V lookup: CDR1 SGHRS, CDR2 YFSETQ.

On this clonotype: A much larger clone sits a single nucleotide away, making a read error possible. V is TRBV4-2 and J is TRBJ1-3, with D maybe TRBD1 (5 bases). Germline CDR1 and CDR2: LGHNA and YNFKEQ. The CDR3 runs 16 residues. V shed 1 base and J shed 0 bases, with 10 bases lying between them. This chain's CDR3 is CASSQGQGDSGNTIYF. The CDR3 region has the DNA TGTGCCAGCAGCCAAGGTCAGGGCGACTCTGGAAACACCATATATTTT.

Remarks on this clonotype: The germline gene is not matched at one end of the junction; a read error may be the cause. The chain joins TRBV5-4 to TRBJ1-2; TRBD1 matches 8 bases. The CDR3 runs to 15 residues. Germline V gene lookup returns CDR1 SGHNT and CDR2 YYREEE (reference sequence). The CDR3 nucleotides read TGTGCCAGCAGCCAACCCACAGGGGGGGACTATGGTTACACCTTC. This encodes CASSQPTGGDYGYTF.

Remarks on this clonotype: This may arise from a read error, as a much more abundant clone is one base away. CDR3 amino acids: CASSSGQDLGNQPQHF. The CDR3 bases are TGTGCCAGCAGTTCGGGACAGGACTTGGGGAATCAGCCCCAGCATTTT. The J gene is TRBJ1-5, the V gene TRBV12-3 or TRBV12-4; 8 positions agree with TRBD1. The CDR3 consists of 16 residues. The V and J ends lost 4 bases and 4 bases, in that order; junction bases with no gene match: 9.

This clonotype was observed at least ten times. The chain links TRBV10-2 to TRBJ2-1; D is uncertain. This CDR3 has 15 residues. Germline values: CDR1 WSHSY, CDR2 SAAADI. Trimming stripped 4 bases from V and 9 bases from J, with 19 bases between. The CDR3 sequence is CASSAIAAAYGEQFF. CDR3 sequence (DNA): TGCGCCAGCAGTGCGATAGCAGCTGCCTATGGTGAGCAGTTCTTC.

About this clonotype: A much larger clonotype is one base distant, so this may be a read error. The chain is built from TRBV5-5 and TRBJ2-1, with 12 nucleotides matching TRBD2. The CDR3 sequence is 20 residues long. Trimming cost V 0 bases and J 0 bases; bases outside gene matches: 10. The V gene's germline CDR1 is SGHKS and CDR2 YYEKEE (reference sequence). The DNA for the CDR3 is TGTGCCAGCAGCTTGGCCCGGACTAGCGGGACGGGGAGCTCCTACAATGAGCAGTTCTTC. It translates to CASSLARTSGTGSSYNEQFF.

Concerning this clonotype: The junction departs from the called germline gene at one end, perhaps through a read error. The chain couples TRBV11-2 to TRBJ1-1, with D possibly TRBD1 on 5 matching bases. Germline loops: CDR1 SGHAT, CDR2 FQNNGV. This CDR3 is built from 15 residues. The CDR3 DNA reads TGTACCAGCAGCTTCCGCTGGGACGGGGATACTGAAGCTTTCTTT. The encoded protein is CTSSFRWDGDTEAFF.

This clonotype was counted ten times or more. The genes are TRBV30 and TRBJ1-1, with no clear D. Germline CDR1 and CDR2: GTSNPN and SVGIG (reference sequence). Trimming took off 2 bases at V and 8 bases at J, with 9 bases between the two ends. This CDR3 is 11 amino acids long. The CDR3 nucleotides read TGTGCCTGGAGTATAAACAGAGAAGCTTTCTTT. The encoded protein is CAWSINREAFF.

For this clonotype: This may stem from a read error, because a much larger clone lies one nucleotide away. The chain recombines TRBV5-5 with TRBJ2-1; D gene unclear. CDR1 and CDR2 from the germline V gene are SGHKS and YYEKEE (reference sequence). The CDR3 has 12 amino acids. CDR3 coding DNA: TGTGCCAGCGGCTTGGACTACAATGAGCAGTTCTTC. Its translation: CASGLDYNEQFF.

This clonotype has at least ten counts. The J gene is TRBJ2-3, the V gene TRBV14, with TRBD2 identical over 10 bases. Germline V gene data show CDR1 as SGHDN and CDR2 as FVKESK. Trimming at V came to 4 bases and at J to 1 base, leaving 5 bases not matched to a gene. The CDR3 extends over 16 amino acids. CDR3 nucleotide sequence: TGTGCCAGCAGCCGCACGGGACTAGCGCGCACAGATACGCAGTATTTT. Protein sequence: CASSRTGLARTDTQYF.

Worth noting for this clonotype: A junction end diverges from the germline sequence, so it may reflect a read error. The V and J genes are TRBV11-2 and TRBJ2-3, with unresolved D. This CDR3 comprises 15 residues. Germline V gives CDR1 SGHAT, CDR2 FQNNGV. The CDR3 region is CASSLIPGTIDTEYF. Written as DNA, the CDR3 is TGTGCCAGCAGCTTAATACCCGGCACTATAGATACGGAGTATTTT. The whole variable domain, remainder taken from reference TRBV11-2 and TRBJ2-3, is EAGVAQSPRYKIIEKRQSVAFWCNPISGHATLYWYQQILGQGPKLLIQFQNNGVVDDSQLPKDRFSAERLKGVDSTLKIQPAKLEDSAVYLCASSLIPGTIDTEYFGPGTRLTVL.

This clonotype was counted only a few times. The chain couples TRBV24-1 to TRBJ2-1; TRBD2 aligns across 10 bases. The ends lost 2 bases at V and 1 base at J; junction bases unmatched: 7. Germline values: CDR1 KGHDR, CDR2 SFDVKD. The CDR3 is 18 amino acids. In DNA, the CDR3 is TGTGCCACCAGTGATTCTAGCGGGAGTAGTAGGTCCTACAATGAGCAGTTCTTC. This translates into CATSDSSGSSRSYNEQFF.

Turning to this clonotype: This may stem from a read error, because a much larger clone lies one nucleotide away. The chain combines TRBV7-8 with TRBJ1-1, with 7 bases lining up with TRBD1. There are 15 residues in the CDR3. Germline CDR1 and CDR2: SGHVS and FQNEAQ. The CDR3 region is CASSLVTGANTEALF. In DNA form, the CDR3 reads TGTGCCAGCAGCTTAGTAACAGGGGCGAACACTGAAGCTCTCTTT.

There are a few counts of this clonotype. The J gene is TRBJ2-7, the V gene TRBV5-1; D ambiguous. V lost 0 bases and J 2 bases, leaving 9 bases between the germline ends. Per the germline V gene, CDR1 is SGHRS and CDR2 is YFSETQ. The CDR3 is 14 residues long. The CDR3 region has the DNA TGCGCCAGCAGCTTGGCCGCTATGCCCTACGAGCAGTACTTC. Translating it yields CASSLAAMPYEQYF.

The chain carries TRBV11-2 and TRBJ2-3, with D maybe TRBD1 (5 bases). Germline V gene data show CDR1 as SGHAT and CDR2 as FQNNGV. This CDR3 is 14 amino acids long. Trimming left V 7 bases short and J 6 bases short, with 17 bases between. The CDR3 reads CASNMGLPADTQYF. As DNA, the CDR3 is TGTGCCAGCAACATGGGGCTTCCCGCTGATACGCAGTATTTT.

The V gene is TRBV12-3 or TRBV12-4, the J gene TRBJ2-1; D is uncertain. The CDR3 consists of 13 residues. V was cut by 1 base and J by 11 bases, with 12 bases left in between. The CDR3 DNA is TGTGCCAGCAGTTTAGGCCACAAGGATAAGCAGTTCTTC. It codes for CASSLGHKDKQFF.

By proportion, this clonotype is medium-sized. The CDR3 coding sequence is TGCGCCAGCAGCCTCACACAGGGGGCTGGGGTATACAATGAGCAGTTCTTC. Its translation is CASSLTQGAGVYNEQFF. V and J are TRBV4-1 and TRBJ2-1; 9 positions agree with TRBD1. CDR1 is MGHRA and CDR2 is YSYEKL in the germline V gene. The junction had 11 bases not matched to a gene; V was cut back by 4 bases and J by 4 bases. The CDR3 consists of 17 residues.

The V call is TRBV7-9, the J call TRBJ1-4, with TRBD1 identical over 9 bases. The germline V gene has CDR1 SEHNR and CDR2 FQNEAQ (reference sequence). V was pared by 1 base and J by 5 bases, with 2 bases of the junction left unmatched. The CDR3 extends over 15 amino acids. Here the CDR3 reads CASSLVGTGNEKLFF. CDR3 nucleotides: TGTGCCAGCAGCTTAGTGGGGACAGGGAATGAAAAACTGTTTTTT.

Many counts were recorded for this clonotype. V usage is TRBV5-5 and J usage is TRBJ2-7; 13 bases match TRBD2. The CDR3 spans 17 residues. Germline V gene sequence: CDR1 SGHKS, CDR2 YYEKEE (reference sequence). Trimming removed 4 bases from V and 7 bases from J; junction bases left unmatched: 14. The CDR3 DNA reads as TGTGCCAGCAGCCATAACCTTTTCGGACTAGCGGGAGAAGAGCAGTACTTC. Protein product: CASSHNLFGLAGEEQYF.

In regard to this clonotype: The junction and the germline gene differ at one end; a read error may be behind it. The J gene is TRBJ2-1, the V gene TRBV5-4; TRBD1 agrees at 9 bases. CDR1 is SGHNT, CDR2 YYREEE, per germline (reference sequence). The CDR3 totals 17 residues. This CDR3 is CASRNTPGQGSRNGQFF. CDR3 sequence (DNA): TGCGCCAGCAGAAACACACCGGGACAGGGTAGTCGCAATGGGCAGTTCTTC.

This clonotype is a singleton in its sample. Relative to the germline gene, one junction end is altered; a read error may explain this. V gene TRBV30 combines with J gene TRBJ2-5, with TRBD2 matching 7 bases. Germline CDR1 GTSNPN, CDR2 SVGIG (reference sequence). The CDR3 is 13 amino acids. CDR3 coding DNA: TGTGCCTGGAGAGGAACAGTGCGGGAGACCCGGTACTTC. Translated: CAWRGTVRETRYF.

This clonotype was detected ten times or more. The chain combines TRBV10-3 with TRBJ1-1; D is possibly TRBD1 (5 bases). This CDR3 comprises 14 residues. From germline, CDR1 is ENHRY and CDR2 SYGVKD. V lost 8 bases and J lost 4, with 17 bases in between. The CDR3 is CAIWAPGAGTEAFF. Here the CDR3 DNA reads TGTGCCATCTGGGCCCCCGGGGCGGGCACTGAAGCTTTCTTT.

The V gene is TRBV11-2, the J gene TRBJ2-1; D perhaps matches TRBD2 (5 bases). This CDR3 spans 14 amino acids. CDR1 is SGHAT and CDR2 is FQNNGV in the germline V gene. Deletions cut 8 bases from V and 14 bases from J, with 25 bases between. For the CDR3, the DNA is TGTGCCAGCGGTCCGGACTCGAGGTATAGGGAAGAGTTCTTC. Translating it yields CASGPDSRYREEFF. The variable domain in full, with the rest retrieved from reference TRBV11-2 and TRBJ2-1, is EAGVAQSPRYKIIEKRQSVAFWCNPISGHATLYWYQQILGQGPKLLIQFQNNGVVDDSQLPKDRFSAERLKGVDSTLKIQPAKLEDSAVYLCASGPDSRYREEFFGPGTRLTVL.

This clonotype was observed a handful of times. V is TRBV5-1 and J is TRBJ2-1; TRBD1 is a possible D gene (5 bases). Trimming pared 4 bases from V and 2 bases from J, leaving 19 bases between. The CDR3 consists of 17 residues. Germline V gene data show CDR1 as SGHRS and CDR2 as YFSETQ. The CDR3 loop is CASSPALRGRTYNEQFF. Written as DNA, the CDR3 is TGCGCCAGCAGCCCAGCTTTAAGGGGAAGAACCTACAATGAGCAGTTCTTC. Drawing the rest from reference TRBV5-1 and TRBJ2-1, the complete variable domain is KAGVTQTPRYLIKTRGQQVTLSCSPISGHRSVSWYQQTPGQGLQFLFEYFSETQRNKGNFPGRFSGRQFSNSRSEMNVSTLELGDSALYLCASSPALRGRTYNEQFFGPGTRLTVL.